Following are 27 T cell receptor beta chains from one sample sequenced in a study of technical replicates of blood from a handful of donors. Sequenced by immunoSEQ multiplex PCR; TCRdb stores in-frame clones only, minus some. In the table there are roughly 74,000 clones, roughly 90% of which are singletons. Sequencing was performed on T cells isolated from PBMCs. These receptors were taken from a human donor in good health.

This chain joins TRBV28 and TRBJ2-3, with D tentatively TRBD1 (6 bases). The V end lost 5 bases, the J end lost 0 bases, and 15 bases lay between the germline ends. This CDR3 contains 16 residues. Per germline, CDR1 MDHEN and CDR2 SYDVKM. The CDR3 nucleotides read TGTGCCAGCAGTCCCATAGGACAGACTAGCACAGATACGCAGTATTTT. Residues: CASSPIGQTSTDTQYF. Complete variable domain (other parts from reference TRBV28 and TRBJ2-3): DVKVTQSSRYLVKRTGEKVFLECVQDMDHENMFWYRQDPGLGLRLIYFSYDVKMKEKGDIPEGYSVSREKKERFSLILESASTNQTSMYLCASSPIGQTSTDTQYFGPGTRLTVL.

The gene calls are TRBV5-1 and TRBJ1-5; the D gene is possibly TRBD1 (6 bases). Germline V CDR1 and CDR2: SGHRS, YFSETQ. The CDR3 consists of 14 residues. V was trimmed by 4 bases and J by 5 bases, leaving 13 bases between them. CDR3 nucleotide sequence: TGCGCCAGCAGCCCCTCAGGACAGCATCAGCCCCAGCATTTT. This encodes CASSPSGQHQPQHF.

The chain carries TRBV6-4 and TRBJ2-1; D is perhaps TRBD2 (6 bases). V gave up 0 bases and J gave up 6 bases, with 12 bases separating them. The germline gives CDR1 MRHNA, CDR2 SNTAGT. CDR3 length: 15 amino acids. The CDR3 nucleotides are TGTGCCAGCAGTGACTCAGGGACTCCCTCCAATGAGCAGTTCTTC. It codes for CASSDSGTPSNEQFF.

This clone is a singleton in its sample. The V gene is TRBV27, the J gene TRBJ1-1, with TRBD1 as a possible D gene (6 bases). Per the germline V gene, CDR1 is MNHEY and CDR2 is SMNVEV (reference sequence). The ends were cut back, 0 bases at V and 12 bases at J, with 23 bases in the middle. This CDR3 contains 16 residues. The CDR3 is CASSLSPEDSSPKTFF. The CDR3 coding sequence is TGTGCCAGCAGTTTATCGCCGGAGGACAGCTCTCCAAAAACTTTCTTT.

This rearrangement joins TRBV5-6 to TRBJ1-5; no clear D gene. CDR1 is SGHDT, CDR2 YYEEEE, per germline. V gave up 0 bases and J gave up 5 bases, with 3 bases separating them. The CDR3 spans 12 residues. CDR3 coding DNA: TGTGCCAGCAGCTTGGCAGATCAGCCCCAGCATTTT. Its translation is CASSLADQPQHF.

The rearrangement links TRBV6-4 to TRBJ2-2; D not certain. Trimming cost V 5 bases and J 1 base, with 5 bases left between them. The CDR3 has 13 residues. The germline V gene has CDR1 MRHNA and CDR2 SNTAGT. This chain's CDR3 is CASSPLNTGELFF. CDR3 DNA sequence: TGTGCCAGCAGTCCCCTGAACACCGGGGAGCTGTTTTTT.

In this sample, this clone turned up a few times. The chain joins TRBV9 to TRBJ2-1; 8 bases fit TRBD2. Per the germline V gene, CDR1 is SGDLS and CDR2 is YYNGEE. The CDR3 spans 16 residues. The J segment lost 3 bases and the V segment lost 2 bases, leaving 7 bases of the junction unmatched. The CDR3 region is CASSVSSGGFYNEQFF. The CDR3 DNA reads TGTGCCAGCAGCGTGTCATCGGGGGGGTTCTACAATGAGCAGTTCTTC.

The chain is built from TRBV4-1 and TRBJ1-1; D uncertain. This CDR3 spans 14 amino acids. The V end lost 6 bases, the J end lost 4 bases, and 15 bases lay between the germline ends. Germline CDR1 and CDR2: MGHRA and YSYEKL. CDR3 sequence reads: CASRGVLRSTEAFF. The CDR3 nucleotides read TGCGCCAGCAGGGGAGTGTTGAGGAGCACTGAAGCTTTCTTT.

CDR3 bases: TGTGCCAGCAGCTTGGGTCGTGGGGAGGGCTCCTACGAGCAGTACTTC. It codes for CASSLGRGEGSYEQYF. The gene calls are TRBV7-9 and TRBJ2-7, with 7 positions matching TRBD2. The CDR3 runs 16 residues. V trimming: 3 bases; J trimming: 0 bases; junction bases outside the gene matches: 8. Germline V CDR1 and CDR2: SEHNR, FQNEAQ (reference sequence).

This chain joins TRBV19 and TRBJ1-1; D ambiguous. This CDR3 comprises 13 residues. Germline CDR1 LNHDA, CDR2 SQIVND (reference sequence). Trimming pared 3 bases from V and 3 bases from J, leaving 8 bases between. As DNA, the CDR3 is TGTGCCAGTAGTATCGCCACAGACACTGAAGCTTTCTTT. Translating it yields CASSIATDTEAFF.

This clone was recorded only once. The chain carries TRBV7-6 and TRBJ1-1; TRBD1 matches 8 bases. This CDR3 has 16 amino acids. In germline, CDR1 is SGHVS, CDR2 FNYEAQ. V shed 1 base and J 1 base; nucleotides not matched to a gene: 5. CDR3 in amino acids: CASSLEQGGGNTEAFF. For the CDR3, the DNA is TGTGCCAGCAGCTTAGAACAGGGGGGAGGGAACACTGAAGCTTTCTTT.

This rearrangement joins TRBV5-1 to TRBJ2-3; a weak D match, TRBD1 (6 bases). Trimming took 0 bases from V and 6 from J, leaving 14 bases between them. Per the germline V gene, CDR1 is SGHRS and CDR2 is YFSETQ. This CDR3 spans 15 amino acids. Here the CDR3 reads CASSLEGGWGDTQYF. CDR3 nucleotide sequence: TGCGCCAGCAGCTTGGAAGGGGGATGGGGTGATACGCAGTATTTT.

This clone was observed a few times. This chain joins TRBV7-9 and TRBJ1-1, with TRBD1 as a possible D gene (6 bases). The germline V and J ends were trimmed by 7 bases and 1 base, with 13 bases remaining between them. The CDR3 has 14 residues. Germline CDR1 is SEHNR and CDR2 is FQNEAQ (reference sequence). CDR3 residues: CASISRGGNTEAFF. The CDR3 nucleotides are TGTGCCAGCATCTCGAGAGGGGGGAACACTGAAGCTTTCTTT.

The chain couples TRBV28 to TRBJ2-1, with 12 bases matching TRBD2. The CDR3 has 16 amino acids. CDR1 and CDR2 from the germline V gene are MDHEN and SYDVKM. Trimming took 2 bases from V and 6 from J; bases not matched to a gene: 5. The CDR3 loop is CASSLLAGGSSNEQFF. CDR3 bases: TGTGCCAGCAGTTTACTAGCGGGAGGGAGTAGCAATGAGCAGTTCTTC.

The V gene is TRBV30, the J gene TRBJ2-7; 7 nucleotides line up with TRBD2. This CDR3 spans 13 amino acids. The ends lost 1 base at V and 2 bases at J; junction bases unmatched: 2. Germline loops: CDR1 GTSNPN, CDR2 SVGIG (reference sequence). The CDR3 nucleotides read TGTGCCTGGAGTGGCGGGAGTACCTACGAGCAGTACTTC. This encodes CAWSGGSTYEQYF.

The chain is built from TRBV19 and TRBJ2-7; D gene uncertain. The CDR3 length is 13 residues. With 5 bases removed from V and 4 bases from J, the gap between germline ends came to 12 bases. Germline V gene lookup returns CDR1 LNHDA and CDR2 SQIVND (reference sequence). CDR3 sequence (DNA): TGTGCCAGTAGTGTCTCGACATTATACGAGCAGTACTTC. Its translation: CASSVSTLYEQYF.

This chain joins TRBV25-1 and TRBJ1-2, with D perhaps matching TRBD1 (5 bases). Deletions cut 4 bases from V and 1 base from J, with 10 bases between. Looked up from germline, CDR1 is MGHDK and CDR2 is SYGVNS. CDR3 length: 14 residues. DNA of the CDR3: TGTGCCAGCAGTGGACAGCCCCTTAACTATGGCTACACCTTC. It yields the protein CASSGQPLNYGYTF.

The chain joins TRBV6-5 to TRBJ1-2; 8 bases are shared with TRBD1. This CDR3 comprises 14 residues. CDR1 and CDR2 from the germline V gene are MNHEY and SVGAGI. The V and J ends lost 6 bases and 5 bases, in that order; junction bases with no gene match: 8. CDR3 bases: TGTGCCAGCAGAACTACCGGGACAGGATATGGCTACACCTTC. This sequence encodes CASRTTGTGYGYTF.

The CDR3 nucleotides are TGTGCCACCCCGACAGAATCAGAGACCCAGTACTTC. Residues: CATPTESETQYF. J is TRBJ2-5 and V is TRBV7-9; D possibly corresponds to TRBD1 (5 bases). The CDR3 sequence is 12 residues long. The germline V gene encodes CDR1 SEHNR and CDR2 FQNEAQ (reference sequence). The V end was cut by 10 bases, the J end by 4 bases, with 13 bases between.

For the CDR3, the DNA is TGTGCCAGCAGCAACGGACAGGGTGGGGCTTTCTTT. The encoded protein is CASSNGQGGAFF. The gene calls are TRBV6-5 and TRBJ1-1; 8 bases align to TRBD1. Losses at the gene ends were 6 bases for V and 11 bases for J; bases not matched to a gene: 8. The CDR3 is 12 amino acids. Germline V gives CDR1 MNHEY, CDR2 SVGAGI.

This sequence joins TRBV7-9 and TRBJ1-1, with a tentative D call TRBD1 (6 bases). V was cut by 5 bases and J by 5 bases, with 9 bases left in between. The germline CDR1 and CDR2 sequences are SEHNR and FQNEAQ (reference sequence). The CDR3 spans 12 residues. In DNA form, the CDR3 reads TGTGCCAGCAGCCTCACAGGGACTGAAGCTTTCTTT. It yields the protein CASSLTGTEAFF.

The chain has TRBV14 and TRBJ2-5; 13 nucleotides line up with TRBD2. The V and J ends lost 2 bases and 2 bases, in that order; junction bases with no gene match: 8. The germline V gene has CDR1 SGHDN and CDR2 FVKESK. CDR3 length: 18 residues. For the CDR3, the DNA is TGTGCCAGCAGCCAATTACTAGCGGGAGGGCCCCGTCAAGAGACCCAGTACTTC. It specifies CASSQLLAGGPRQETQYF.

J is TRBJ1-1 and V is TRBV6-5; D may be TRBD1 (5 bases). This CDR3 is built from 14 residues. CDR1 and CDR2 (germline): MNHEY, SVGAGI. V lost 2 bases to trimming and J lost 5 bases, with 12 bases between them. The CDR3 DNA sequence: TGTGCCAGCAGTTACAATCCAGGGAGGACTGAAGCTTTCTTT. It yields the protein CASSYNPGRTEAFF.

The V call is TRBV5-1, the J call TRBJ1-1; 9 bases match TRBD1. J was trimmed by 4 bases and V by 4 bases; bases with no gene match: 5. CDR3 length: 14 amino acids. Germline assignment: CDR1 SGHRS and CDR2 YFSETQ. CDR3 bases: TGCGCCAGCAGCGGACAGGGGCGTAGCACTGAAGCTTTCTTT. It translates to CASSGQGRSTEAFF.

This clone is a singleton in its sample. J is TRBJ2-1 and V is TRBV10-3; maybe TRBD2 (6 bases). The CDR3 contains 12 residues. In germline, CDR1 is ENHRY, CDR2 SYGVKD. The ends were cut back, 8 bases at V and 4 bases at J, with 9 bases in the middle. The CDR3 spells CAIGRDYNEQFF. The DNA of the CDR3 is TGTGCCATCGGGCGGGATTACAATGAGCAGTTCTTC.

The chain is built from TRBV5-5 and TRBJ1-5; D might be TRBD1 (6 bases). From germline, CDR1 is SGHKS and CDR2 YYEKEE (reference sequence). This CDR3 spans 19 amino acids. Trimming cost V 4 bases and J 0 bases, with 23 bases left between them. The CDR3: CASSTVDRMEFYSNQPQHF. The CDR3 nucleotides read TGTGCCAGCAGCACGGTAGACAGGATGGAATTTTATAGCAATCAGCCCCAGCATTTT.

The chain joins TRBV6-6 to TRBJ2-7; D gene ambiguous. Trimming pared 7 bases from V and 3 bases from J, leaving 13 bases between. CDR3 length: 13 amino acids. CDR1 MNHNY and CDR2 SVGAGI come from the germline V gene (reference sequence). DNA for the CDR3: TGTGCCAGCATGTTCGGGTTTAACTACGAGCAGTACTTC. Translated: CASMFGFNYEQYF.